These T cell receptor beta chains were read from a single sample in a study of blood T cells in healthy people across ages. TCRdb re-called the 5' RACE reads through MiXCR, storing one row per CDR3 protein. The table has over 600,000 distinct CDR3 sequences, about 61% seen once. Sequenced input: blood. These receptors were taken from a man in his forties or fifties in good health. The CDR3 runs from the conserved cysteine through the conserved F or W. D genes are given only for firm matches. Some rows mark clone size as missing; the rest say once, few, many or name a class of expanded clone.

j_gene: TRBJ2-5
d_gene: TRBD1
v_gene: TRBV20-1
abundance: few
CDR3nt: TGCAGTGCTAGCGGGGACAGGGGGCTAGGGCTATCGCAAGAGACCCAGTACTTC
CDR3aa: CSASGDRGLGLSQETQYF

j_gene: TRBJ2-6
d_gene: .
v_gene: TRBV20-1
abundance: few
CDR3nt: TGCAGTGCTAATTCGTGGGGGTCCGGGGCCAACGTCCTGACTTTC
CDR3aa: CSANSWGSGANVLTF

j_gene: TRBJ2-5
d_gene: .
v_gene: TRBV20-1
abundance: few
CDR3nt: TGCAGTGCTAGCCACACCTACCAAGAGACCCAGTACTTC
CDR3aa: CSASHTYQETQYF

j_gene: TRBJ1-2
d_gene: .
v_gene: TRBV7-2
abundance: .
CDR3nt: TGTGCCAGCACGGCGGGGTTAAGAGCTAACTATGGCTACACCTTC
CDR3aa: CASTAGLRANYGYTF

j_gene: TRBJ2-7
d_gene: TRBD1
v_gene: TRBV6-2/TRBV6-3
abundance: .
CDR3nt: TGTGCCAGCACTGGGGGACAGGGGTGGATCTACGAGCAGTACTTC
CDR3aa: CASTGGQGWIYEQYF

j_gene: TRBJ2-5
d_gene: TRBD2
v_gene: TRBV7-2
abundance: .
CDR3nt: TGTGCCAGCAGCTTAGCTAGCGGGGCTCAAGAGACCCAGTACTTC
CDR3aa: CASSLASGAQETQYF

j_gene: TRBJ1-5
d_gene: TRBD1
v_gene: TRBV7-2
abundance: few
CDR3nt: TGTGCCAGCAGTACTAGACAGGGGGGCCAGCCCCAGCATTTT
CDR3aa: CASSTRQGGQPQHF

j_gene: TRBJ2-1
d_gene: .
v_gene: TRBV28
abundance: once
CDR3nt: TGTGCCAGCAGTTTAGGAGGGGGCTTCACGGAGCAGTTCTTC
CDR3aa: CASSLGGGFTEQFF

j_gene: TRBJ2-7
d_gene: TRBD2
v_gene: TRBV28
abundance: .
CDR3nt: TGTGCCAGCTCTAGCGGGGAGTACTACGAGCAGTACTTC
CDR3aa: CASSSGEYYEQYF

j_gene: TRBJ2-2
d_gene: .
v_gene: TRBV9
abundance: .
CDR3nt: TGTGCCAGCAGCGTAGTCCCCGAACCCACCGGGGAGCTGTTTTTT
CDR3aa: CASSVVPEPTGELFF

j_gene: TRBJ1-2
d_gene: .
v_gene: TRBV6-2/TRBV6-3
abundance: .
CDR3nt: TGTGCCAGCGCTCAGGGTACCCATGGCTACACCTTC
CDR3aa: CASAQGTHGYTF

j_gene: TRBJ2-4
d_gene: TRBD1
v_gene: TRBV29-1
abundance: .
CDR3nt: TGCAGCGTTCGTGGGACAGGGGGAGGAGGGCAGTACTTC
CDR3aa: CSVRGTGGGGQYF

j_gene: TRBJ2-1
d_gene: .
v_gene: TRBV20-1
abundance: .
CDR3nt: TGCAGTGCTAGGTTGCTAGCAGACAATGAGCAGTTCTTC
CDR3aa: CSARLLADNEQFF

j_gene: TRBJ2-7
d_gene: TRBD1
v_gene: TRBV6-5
abundance: .
CDR3nt: TGTGCCAGCAGTTACTTAGGGACAGGTCACTCGGGAAACCTCTACGAGCAGTACTTC
CDR3aa: CASSYLGTGHSGNLYEQYF

j_gene: TRBJ2-5
d_gene: TRBD1
v_gene: TRBV12-3/TRBV12-4
abundance: .
CDR3nt: TGTGCCGGCAGTTCCCGGGACAGGTGGCAGGAGACCCAGTACTTC
CDR3aa: CAGSSRDRWQETQYF

j_gene: TRBJ2-7
d_gene: .
v_gene: TRBV5-1
abundance: .
CDR3nt: TGCGCCAGCAGCCGTCTACAGGACTCCTACGAGCAGTACTTC
CDR3aa: CASSRLQDSYEQYF

j_gene: TRBJ2-3
d_gene: .
v_gene: TRBV28
abundance: few
CDR3nt: TGTGCCAGCTTCGTAGGGGGCACAGATACGCAGTATTTT
CDR3aa: CASFVGGTDTQYF

j_gene: TRBJ2-7
d_gene: TRBD1
v_gene: TRBV5-1
abundance: .
CDR3nt: TGCGCCAGCAGCTTGACTATCGGGACAGGGGAAATCGCGCAGTACTTC
CDR3aa: CASSLTIGTGEIAQYF

j_gene: TRBJ2-1
d_gene: .
v_gene: TRBV11-3
abundance: .
CDR3nt: TGTGCCAGCAGCACTAGCTATGAGCAGTTCTTC
CDR3aa: CASSTSYEQFF

j_gene: TRBJ1-4
d_gene: .
v_gene: TRBV28
abundance: .
CDR3nt: TGTGCCAGCAGTTCCGCCCGCGGGGTCGATAATGAAAAACTGTTTTTT
CDR3aa: CASSSARGVDNEKLFF

j_gene: TRBJ1-2
d_gene: .
v_gene: TRBV6-1
abundance: .
CDR3nt: TGTGCCAGCAGTGAAGTTAGGGGCTATGGCTACACCTTC
CDR3aa: CASSEVRGYGYTF

j_gene: TRBJ2-3
d_gene: .
v_gene: TRBV12-3/TRBV12-4
abundance: .
CDR3nt: TGTGCCAGCAGTCGGACGCTATCCGCAGATACGCAGTATTTT
CDR3aa: CASSRTLSADTQYF

j_gene: TRBJ1-6
d_gene: .
v_gene: TRBV6-6
abundance: .
CDR3nt: TGTGCCAGCAGTTACTCGCAGGGCTATAATTCACCCCTCCACTTT
CDR3aa: CASSYSQGYNSPLHF

j_gene: TRBJ1-4
d_gene: .
v_gene: TRBV6-1
abundance: .
CDR3nt: TGTGCCAGCAGAAAGGGGCGGGAAAAACTGTTTTTT
CDR3aa: CASRKGREKLFF

j_gene: TRBJ2-7
d_gene: .
v_gene: TRBV6-6
abundance: few
CDR3nt: TGTGCCAGCAGTCGATATAGCTCCTACGAGCAGTACTTC
CDR3aa: CASSRYSSYEQYF

j_gene: TRBJ2-6
d_gene: .
v_gene: TRBV4-3
abundance: .
CDR3nt: TGCGCCAGCAGCCACGACAGAGGGGCCAACGTCCTGACTTTC
CDR3aa: CASSHDRGANVLTF

j_gene: TRBJ1-2
d_gene: TRBD1
v_gene: TRBV27
abundance: .
CDR3nt: TGTGCCAGCAGTTTATCGACAGGGTATGGCTACACCTTC
CDR3aa: CASSLSTGYGYTF

j_gene: TRBJ1-5
d_gene: .
v_gene: TRBV5-1
abundance: .
CDR3nt: TGCGCCAGCAGCGAAGGGAATAGCAATCAGCCCCAGCATTTT
CDR3aa: CASSEGNSNQPQHF

j_gene: TRBJ2-3
d_gene: TRBD2
v_gene: TRBV5-1
abundance: .
CDR3nt: TGCGCCAGCAGCTTTTTCGGGGGGGCAGGTACAGATACGCAGTATTTT
CDR3aa: CASSFFGGAGTDTQYF

j_gene: TRBJ2-4
d_gene: .
v_gene: TRBV5-1
abundance: few
CDR3nt: TGCGCCAGCAGCTTGGGGCTGGAGACCAAAAACATTCAGTACTTC
CDR3aa: CASSLGLETKNIQYF

j_gene: TRBJ1-5
d_gene: TRBD1
v_gene: TRBV20-1
abundance: .
CDR3nt: TGCAGTGCTCCAGGACAGGGAGATCAGCCCCAGCATTTT
CDR3aa: CSAPGQGDQPQHF

j_gene: TRBJ2-3
d_gene: TRBD2
v_gene: TRBV7-2
abundance: .
CDR3nt: TGTGCCAGCAGCTCCTATCCCTCTAGCGGGGGGGGCAGCACAGATACGCAGTATTTT
CDR3aa: CASSSYPSSGGGSTDTQYF

j_gene: TRBJ2-5
d_gene: .
v_gene: TRBV25-1
abundance: .
CDR3nt: TGTGCCAGCAGTGCCTATCGGGACGGATCGGAAGAGACCCAGTACTTC
CDR3aa: CASSAYRDGSEETQYF

j_gene: TRBJ2-3
d_gene: .
v_gene: TRBV25-1
abundance: few
CDR3nt: TGTGCCAGCAGTAAACCGACAGTCCGCGGGGAAGATACGCAGTATTTT
CDR3aa: CASSKPTVRGEDTQYF

j_gene: TRBJ2-5
d_gene: .
v_gene: TRBV5-1
abundance: .
CDR3nt: TGCGCCAGCAAGGTCCAAGAGACCCAGTACTTC
CDR3aa: CASKVQETQYF

j_gene: TRBJ2-7
d_gene: TRBD1
v_gene: TRBV28
abundance: .
CDR3nt: TGTGCCAGCAGTTTATGGGGGGGCACACAGGGGGTCATCTCCTACGAGCAGTACTTC
CDR3aa: CASSLWGGTQGVISYEQYF

j_gene: TRBJ1-1
d_gene: .
v_gene: TRBV7-9
abundance: .
CDR3nt: TGTGCCAGCAGCTTAGACCAAAAAGCTTTCTTT
CDR3aa: CASSLDQKAFF

j_gene: TRBJ2-5
d_gene: .
v_gene: TRBV11-3
abundance: few
CDR3nt: TGTGCCAGCAGCTTTACTGGGAATAGCGGACAAGAGACCCAGTACTTC
CDR3aa: CASSFTGNSGQETQYF

j_gene: TRBJ2-1
d_gene: .
v_gene: TRBV28
abundance: .
CDR3nt: TGTGCCAGCACCTCTCTTGGTTACAATGAGCAGTTCTTC
CDR3aa: CASTSLGYNEQFF

j_gene: TRBJ2-7
d_gene: TRBD2
v_gene: TRBV4-2
abundance: few
CDR3nt: TGTGCCAGCAGCCCCCGACTAGCAGGTGCGCACTACGAGCAGTACTTC
CDR3aa: CASSPRLAGAHYEQYF

j_gene: TRBJ2-5
d_gene: .
v_gene: TRBV7-2
abundance: .
CDR3nt: TGTGCCAGCAACTTATATGGGGTGCCCGCCACACAAGAGACCCAGTACTTC
CDR3aa: CASNLYGVPATQETQYF

j_gene: TRBJ2-3
d_gene: .
v_gene: TRBV20-1
abundance: .
CDR3nt: TGCAGTGCTACCAAGACCCAGGGCGTCGCAGATACGCAGTATTTT
CDR3aa: CSATKTQGVADTQYF

j_gene: TRBJ2-3
d_gene: TRBD2
v_gene: TRBV20-1
abundance: .
CDR3nt: TGCAGTGCTAGAGATGGGACTAGCGGAACGAAACCGCAGTATTTT
CDR3aa: CSARDGTSGTKPQYF

j_gene: TRBJ2-1
d_gene: TRBD1
v_gene: TRBV14
abundance: .
CDR3nt: TGTGCCAGCAGCCAGACGACAGGGGTCTCCTACAATGAGCAGTTCTTC
CDR3aa: CASSQTTGVSYNEQFF

j_gene: TRBJ2-7
d_gene: TRBD1
v_gene: TRBV20-1
abundance: .
CDR3nt: TGCAGTGCTTTGGGGACAGGGGCTGGCGAGCAGTACTTC
CDR3aa: CSALGTGAGEQYF

j_gene: TRBJ1-1
d_gene: .
v_gene: TRBV14
abundance: few
CDR3nt: TGTGCCAGCAGCCAAAGTAACAGCTGGAACACTGAAGCTTTCTTT
CDR3aa: CASSQSNSWNTEAFF

j_gene: TRBJ1-6
d_gene: .
v_gene: TRBV7-2
abundance: .
CDR3nt: TGTGCCAGCAGCTTAGGGGGTCGGGACTCACCCCTCCACTTT
CDR3aa: CASSLGGRDSPLHF

j_gene: TRBJ2-3
d_gene: .
v_gene: TRBV7-2
abundance: few
CDR3nt: TGTGCCAGCAGCTTAGATCCGGGGGGCACAGATACGCAGTATTTT
CDR3aa: CASSLDPGGTDTQYF

j_gene: TRBJ1-5
d_gene: TRBD1
v_gene: TRBV20-1
abundance: few
CDR3nt: TGCAGTGCTATGGGACAGGGTATGAGTAATCAGCCCCAGCATTTT
CDR3aa: CSAMGQGMSNQPQHF

j_gene: TRBJ2-7
d_gene: TRBD1
v_gene: TRBV29-1
abundance: few
CDR3nt: TGCAGCGTTGTAGGGGACAGGGGAGGCAACGAGCAGTACTTC
CDR3aa: CSVVGDRGGNEQYF